Shown below are 6 T cell receptor beta chains from a single sample sequenced in a study of blood T cell repertoires in COVID-19. Produced via immunoSEQ multiplex PCR; TCRdb's table is partial and in-frame only. This repertoire shows 200,000 to 250,000 clones, 80% to 95% found once; its top ten account for around 0.84%. The material sequenced was peripheral blood. The receptors were gathered from a man aged 55 to 69 with COVID-19, enrolled during active disease.

The V call is TRBV7-9, the J call TRBJ2-5; D might be TRBD2 (7 bases). CDR3 length equals 14 residues. CDR1 SEHNR and CDR2 FQNEAQ come from the germline V gene (reference sequence). V was cut by 0 bases and J by 4 bases, with 9 bases left in between. The CDR3 region has the DNA TGTGCCAGCAGCTTAGCGGGAGGGGGAGAGACCCAGTACTTC. This gives the protein CASSLAGGGETQYF.

The V call is TRBV9, the J call TRBJ1-2, with 7 bases matching TRBD1. CDR1 SGDLS and CDR2 YYNGEE come from the germline V gene. CDR3 length equals 14 residues. Unmatched junction bases numbered 16, after V lost 4 bases and J lost 13 bases. This chain's CDR3 is CASSSSPEGALSTF. The CDR3 DNA sequence: TGTGCCAGCAGCTCCTCCCCGGAGGGGGCTCTCTCCACCTTC.

The J gene is TRBJ1-2, the V gene TRBV6-1; 7 bases are a match to TRBD1. The CDR3 is made up of 15 amino acids. CDR1 is MNHNS and CDR2 is SASEGT in the germline V gene. With 3 bases clipped from V and 4 bases from J, the junction kept 8 bases outside the gene matches. The CDR3 region is CASSEGATGVYGYTF. CDR3 sequence (DNA): TGTGCCAGCAGTGAGGGGGCTACAGGGGTCTATGGCTACACCTTC.

The genes are TRBV11-3 and TRBJ2-3, with TRBD1 identical over 12 bases. The length of the CDR3 is 18 residues. Germline V gene data show CDR1 as SGHNT and CDR2 as YENEEA. V lost 6 bases and J lost 2; bases outside the gene matches: 12. CDR3 region: CASSPGTGGRSITDTQYF. DNA for the CDR3: TGTGCCAGCAGTCCCGGGACAGGGGGCAGGTCGATCACAGATACGCAGTATTTT. Using reference TRBV11-3 and TRBJ2-3 for the parts outside the CDR3, the full variable domain is EAGVVQSPRYKIIEKKQPVAFWCNPISGHNTLYWYLQNLGQGPELLIRYENEEAVDDSQLPKDRFSAERLKGVDSTLKIQPAELGDSAVYLCASSPGTGGRSITDTQYFGPGTRLTVL.

This chain connects TRBV30 to TRBJ1-1; possible D gene TRBD1, 5 bases. This CDR3 has 15 residues. CDR1 and CDR2 from the germline V gene are GTSNPN and SVGIG (reference sequence). Trimming shortened V by 1 base and J by 1 base, and 13 bases separated the two germline ends. Here the CDR3 DNA reads TGTGCCTGGAGTGGCCCGCGACAGAAGAACACTGAAGCTTTCTTT. Its translation: CAWSGPRQKNTEAFF.

V gene TRBV19 combines with J gene TRBJ2-1; possible D gene TRBD1, 5 bases. Deletions cut 0 bases from V and 0 bases from J, with 12 bases between. Germline CDR1 is LNHDA and CDR2 is SQIVND (reference sequence). The CDR3 contains 17 residues. Here the CDR3 DNA reads TGTGCCAGTAGTATAGAGCCCCGGACATACTCCTACAATGAGCAGTTCTTC. It codes for CASSIEPRTYSYNEQFF.